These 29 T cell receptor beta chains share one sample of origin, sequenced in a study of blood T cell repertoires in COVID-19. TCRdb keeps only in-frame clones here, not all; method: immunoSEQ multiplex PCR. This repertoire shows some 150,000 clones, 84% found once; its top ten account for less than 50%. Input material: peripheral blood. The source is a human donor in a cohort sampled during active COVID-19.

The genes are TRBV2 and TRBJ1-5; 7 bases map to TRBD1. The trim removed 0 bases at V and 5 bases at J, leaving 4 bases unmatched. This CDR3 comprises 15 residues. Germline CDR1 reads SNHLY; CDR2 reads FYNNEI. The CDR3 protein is CASSEARGGDQPQHF. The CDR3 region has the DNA TGTGCCAGCAGTGAAGCGCGAGGGGGCGATCAGCCCCAGCATTTT.

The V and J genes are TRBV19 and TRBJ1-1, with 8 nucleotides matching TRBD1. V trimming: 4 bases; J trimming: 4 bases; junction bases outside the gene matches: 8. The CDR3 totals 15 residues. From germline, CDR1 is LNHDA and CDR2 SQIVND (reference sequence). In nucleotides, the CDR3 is TGTGCCAGTAGTACCCAGACAGGGGTGGGCACTGAAGCTTTCTTT. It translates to CASSTQTGVGTEAFF.

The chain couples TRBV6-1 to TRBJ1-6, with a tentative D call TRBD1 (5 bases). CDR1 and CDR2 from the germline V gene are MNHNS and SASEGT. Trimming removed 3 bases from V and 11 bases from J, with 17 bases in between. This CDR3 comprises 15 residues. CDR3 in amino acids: CASSEGRGGWAPLHF. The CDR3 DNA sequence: TGTGCCAGCAGTGAGGGGCGTGGAGGGTGGGCACCCCTCCACTTT.

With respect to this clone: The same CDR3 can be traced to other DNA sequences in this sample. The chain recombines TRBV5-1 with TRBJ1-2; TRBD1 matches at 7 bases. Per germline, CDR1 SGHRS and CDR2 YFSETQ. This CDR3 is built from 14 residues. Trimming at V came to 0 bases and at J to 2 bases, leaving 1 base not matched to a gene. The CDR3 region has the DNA TGCGCCAGCAGCTTGGAAGGGGGCAACTATGGCTACACCTTC. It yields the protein CASSLEGGNYGYTF.

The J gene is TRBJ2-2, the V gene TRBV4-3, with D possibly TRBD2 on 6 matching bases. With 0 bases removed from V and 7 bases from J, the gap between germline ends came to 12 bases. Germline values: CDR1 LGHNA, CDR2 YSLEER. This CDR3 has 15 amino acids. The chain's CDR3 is CASSQETGLVGELFF. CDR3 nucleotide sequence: TGCGCCAGCAGCCAAGAGACGGGACTGGTCGGGGAGCTGTTTTTT.

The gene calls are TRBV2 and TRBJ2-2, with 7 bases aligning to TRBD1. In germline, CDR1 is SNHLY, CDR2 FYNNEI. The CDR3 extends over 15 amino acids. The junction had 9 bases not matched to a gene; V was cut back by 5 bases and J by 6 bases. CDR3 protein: CASSSDRVRAGELFF. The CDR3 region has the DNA TGTGCCAGCAGTTCCGACAGGGTTCGCGCCGGGGAGCTGTTTTTT.

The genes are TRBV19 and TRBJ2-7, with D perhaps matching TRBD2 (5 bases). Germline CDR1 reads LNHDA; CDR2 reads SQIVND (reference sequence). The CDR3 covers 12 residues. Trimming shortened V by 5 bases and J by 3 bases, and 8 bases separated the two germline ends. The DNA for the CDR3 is TGTGCCAGTAGTTCCGGGGTCTACGAGCAGTACTTC. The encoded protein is CASSSGVYEQYF.

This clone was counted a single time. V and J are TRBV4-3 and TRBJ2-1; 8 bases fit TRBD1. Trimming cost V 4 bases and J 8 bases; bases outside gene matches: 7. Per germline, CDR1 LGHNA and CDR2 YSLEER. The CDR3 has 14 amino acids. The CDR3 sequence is CASSRAGGSDEQFF. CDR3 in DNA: TGCGCCAGCAGCCGGGCAGGGGGCAGCGATGAGCAGTTCTTC.

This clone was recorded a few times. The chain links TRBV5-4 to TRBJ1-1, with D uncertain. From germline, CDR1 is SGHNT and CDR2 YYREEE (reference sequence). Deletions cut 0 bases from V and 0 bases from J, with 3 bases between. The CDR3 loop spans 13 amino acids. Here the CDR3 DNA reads TGTGCCAGCAGCTTGGCAGTGAACACTGAAGCTTTCTTT. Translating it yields CASSLAVNTEAFF.

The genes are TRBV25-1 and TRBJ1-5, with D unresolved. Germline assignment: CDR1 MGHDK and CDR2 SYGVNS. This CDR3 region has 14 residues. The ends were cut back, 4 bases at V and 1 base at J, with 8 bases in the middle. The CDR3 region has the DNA TGTGCCAGCAGTGCCGACGGGAGCAATCAGCCCCAGCATTTT. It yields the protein CASSADGSNQPQHF.

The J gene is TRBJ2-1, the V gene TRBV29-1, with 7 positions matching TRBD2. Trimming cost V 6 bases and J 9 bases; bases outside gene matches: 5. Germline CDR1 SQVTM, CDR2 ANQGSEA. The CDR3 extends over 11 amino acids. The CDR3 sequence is CSVRRGGEQFF. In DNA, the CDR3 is TGCAGCGTCCGTCGCGGGGGTGAGCAGTTCTTC.

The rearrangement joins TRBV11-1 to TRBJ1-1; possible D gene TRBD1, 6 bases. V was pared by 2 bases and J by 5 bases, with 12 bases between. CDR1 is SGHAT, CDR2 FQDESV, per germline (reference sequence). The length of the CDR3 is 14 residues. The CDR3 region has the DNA TGTGCCAGCAGCTTACGCAGGGGTAATACTGAAGCTTTCTTT. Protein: CASSLRRGNTEAFF.

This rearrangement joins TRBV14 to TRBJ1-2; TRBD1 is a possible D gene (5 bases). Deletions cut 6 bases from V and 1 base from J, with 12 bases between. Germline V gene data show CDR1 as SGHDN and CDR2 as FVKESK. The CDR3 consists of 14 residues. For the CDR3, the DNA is TGTGCCAGCAGTCCCGGGACTAGTAACTATGGCTACACCTTC. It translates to CASSPGTSNYGYTF.

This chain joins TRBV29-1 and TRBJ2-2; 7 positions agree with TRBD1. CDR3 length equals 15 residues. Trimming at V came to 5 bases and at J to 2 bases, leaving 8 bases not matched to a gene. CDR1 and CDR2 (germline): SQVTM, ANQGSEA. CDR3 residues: CSVFKGQTNTGELFF. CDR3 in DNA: TGCAGCGTTTTCAAGGGACAGACAAACACCGGGGAGCTGTTTTTT.

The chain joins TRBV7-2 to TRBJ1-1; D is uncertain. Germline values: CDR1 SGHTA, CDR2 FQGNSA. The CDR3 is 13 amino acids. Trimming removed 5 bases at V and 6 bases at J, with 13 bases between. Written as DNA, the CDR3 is TGTGCCAGCAGCCTCGGGGTGAGCTCTGAAGCTTTCTTT. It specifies CASSLGVSSEAFF. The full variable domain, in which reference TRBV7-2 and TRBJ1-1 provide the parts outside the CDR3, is GAGVSQSPSNKVTEKGKDVELRCDPISGHTALYWYRQSLGQGLEFLIYFQGNSAPDKSGLPSDRFSAERTGGSVSTLTIQRTQQEDSAVYLCASSLGVSSEAFFGQGTRLTVV.

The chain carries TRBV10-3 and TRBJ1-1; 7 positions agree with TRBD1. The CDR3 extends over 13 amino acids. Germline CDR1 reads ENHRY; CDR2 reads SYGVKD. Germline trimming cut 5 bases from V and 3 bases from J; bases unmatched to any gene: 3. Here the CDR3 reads CAISQGEDTEAFF. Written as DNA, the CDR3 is TGTGCCATCAGTCAGGGGGAGGACACTGAAGCTTTCTTT.

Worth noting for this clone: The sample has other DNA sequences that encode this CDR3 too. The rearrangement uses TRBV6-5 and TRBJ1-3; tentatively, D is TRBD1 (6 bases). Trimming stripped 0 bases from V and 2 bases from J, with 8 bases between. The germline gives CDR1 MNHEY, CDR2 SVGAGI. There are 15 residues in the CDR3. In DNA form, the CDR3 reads TGTGCCAGCAGTTACTCACAGGGTACTGGAAACACCATATATTTT. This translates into CASSYSQGTGNTIYF.

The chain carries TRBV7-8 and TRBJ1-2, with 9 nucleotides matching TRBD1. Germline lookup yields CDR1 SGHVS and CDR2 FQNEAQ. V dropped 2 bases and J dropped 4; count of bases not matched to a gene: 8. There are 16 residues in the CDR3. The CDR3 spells CASSLSTGGVGYGYTF. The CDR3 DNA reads TGTGCCAGCAGCTTATCTACAGGGGGCGTCGGCTATGGCTACACCTTC.

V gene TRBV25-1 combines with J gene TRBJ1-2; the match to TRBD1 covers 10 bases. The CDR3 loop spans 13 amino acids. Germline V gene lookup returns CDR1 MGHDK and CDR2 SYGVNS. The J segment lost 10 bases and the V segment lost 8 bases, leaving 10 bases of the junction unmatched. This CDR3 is CASSPGGTGVYTF. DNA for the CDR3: TGTGCCAGCTCACCAGGGGGGACAGGGGTCTACACCTTC.

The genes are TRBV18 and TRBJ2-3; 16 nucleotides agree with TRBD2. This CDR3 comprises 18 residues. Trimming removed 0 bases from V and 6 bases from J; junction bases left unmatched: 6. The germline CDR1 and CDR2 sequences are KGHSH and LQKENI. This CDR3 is CASSPPGLAGGASDTQYF. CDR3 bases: TGTGCCAGCTCACCACCGGGACTAGCGGGGGGGGCATCGGATACGCAGTATTTT.

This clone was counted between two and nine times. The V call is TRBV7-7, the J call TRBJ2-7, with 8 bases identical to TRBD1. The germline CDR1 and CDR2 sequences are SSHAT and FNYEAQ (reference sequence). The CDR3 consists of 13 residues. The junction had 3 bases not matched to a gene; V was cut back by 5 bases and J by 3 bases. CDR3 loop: CASSPGQGYEQYF. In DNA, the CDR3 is TGTGCCAGCAGCCCCGGACAGGGCTACGAGCAGTACTTC.

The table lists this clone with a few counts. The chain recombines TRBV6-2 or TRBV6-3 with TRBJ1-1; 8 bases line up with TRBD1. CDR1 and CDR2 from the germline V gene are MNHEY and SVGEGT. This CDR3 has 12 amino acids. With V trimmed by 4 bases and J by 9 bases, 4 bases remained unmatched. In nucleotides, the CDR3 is TGTGCCAGCAGTTCCCGGACAGGGAAAGCTTTCTTT. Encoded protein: CASSSRTGKAFF.

The CDR3 nucleotides are TGTGCCTCACGGGTCGGGGGGGGAGATACGCAGTATTTT. It encodes CASRVGGGDTQYF. The rearrangement links TRBV30 to TRBJ2-3, with TRBD2 matching over 8 bases. The CDR3 consists of 13 residues. Germline values: CDR1 GTSNPN, CDR2 SVGIG (reference sequence). With 7 bases clipped from V and 5 bases from J, the junction kept 8 bases outside the gene matches.

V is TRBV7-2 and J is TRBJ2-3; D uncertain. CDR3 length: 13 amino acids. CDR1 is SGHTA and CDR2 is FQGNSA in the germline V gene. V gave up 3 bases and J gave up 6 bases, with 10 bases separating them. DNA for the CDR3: TGTGCCAGCAGCTTCAGTGTGAGGGATACGCAGTATTTT. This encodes CASSFSVRDTQYF.

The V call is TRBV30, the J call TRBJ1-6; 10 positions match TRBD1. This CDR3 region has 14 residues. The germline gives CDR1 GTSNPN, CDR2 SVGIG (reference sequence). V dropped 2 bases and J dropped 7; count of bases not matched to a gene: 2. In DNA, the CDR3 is TGTGCCTGGAGTTCGGACAGGGGGAATTCACCCCTCCACTTT. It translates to CAWSSDRGNSPLHF.

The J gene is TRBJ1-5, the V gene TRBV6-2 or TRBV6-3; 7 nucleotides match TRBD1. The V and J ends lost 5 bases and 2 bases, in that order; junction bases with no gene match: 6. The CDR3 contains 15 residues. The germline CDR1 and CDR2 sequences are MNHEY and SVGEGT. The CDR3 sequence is CASSPDRVGNQPQHF. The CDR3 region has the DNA TGTGCCAGCAGTCCCGACAGGGTTGGCAATCAGCCCCAGCATTTT.

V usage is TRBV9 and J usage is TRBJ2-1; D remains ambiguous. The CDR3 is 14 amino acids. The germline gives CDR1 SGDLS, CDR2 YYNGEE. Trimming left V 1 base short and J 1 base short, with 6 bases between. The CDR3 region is CASSVSGSYNEQFF. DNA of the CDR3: TGTGCCAGCAGCGTATCAGGATCCTACAATGAGCAGTTCTTC.

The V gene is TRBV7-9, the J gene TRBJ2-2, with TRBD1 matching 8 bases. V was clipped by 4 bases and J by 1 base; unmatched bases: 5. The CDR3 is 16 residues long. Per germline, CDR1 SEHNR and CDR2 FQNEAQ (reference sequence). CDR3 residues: CASSSRTGKNTGELFF. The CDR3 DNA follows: TGTGCCAGCAGCTCCCGGACAGGGAAGAACACCGGGGAGCTGTTTTTT.

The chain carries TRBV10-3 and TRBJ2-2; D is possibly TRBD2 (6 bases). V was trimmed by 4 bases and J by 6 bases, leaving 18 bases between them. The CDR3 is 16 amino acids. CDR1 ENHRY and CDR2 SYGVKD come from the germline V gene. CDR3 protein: CAISGVGGVEAGELFF. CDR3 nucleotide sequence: TGTGCCATCAGTGGGGTCGGCGGGGTGGAAGCCGGGGAGCTGTTTTTT.